This TCR beta chain appears in the sequencing data of a study of blood T cell repertoires in COVID-19. Study in general: Sample material is recorded as cDNA or gDNA derived from T cells, B-cell-depleted T cells, or PBMCs.

The participants were between about 18 and 89 years old and came from 24 US areas. The V gene end was trimmed by 1 base and the J gene end by 5 bases; junction bases not matched to a gene: 6. The CDR3 covers 17 residues. Germline CDR1 reads KGHSH; CDR2 reads LQKENI. Per the study methods: Amplifying reference gene primers gave estimates of nucleated cell counts. Generated by immunoSEQ multiplex PCR, the TCRdb table keeps only in-frame clones and is missing some. From that table come the V and J calls and clone size; the DNA was used to work out D and trimming. The table has around 300,000 clones, 90% seen once.

The chain uses TRBV18 and TRBJ2-3; TRBD2 matches at 13 bases. Sequenced sample: PBMCs or T cells enriched from blood (not recorded which). The source is a woman aged 18-29 years with acute COVID-19. The CDR3 loop is CASSPLGLAGVEDTQYF. DNA for the CDR3: TGTGCCAGCTCACCACTCGGACTAGCGGGAGTTGAAGATACGCAGTATTTT.